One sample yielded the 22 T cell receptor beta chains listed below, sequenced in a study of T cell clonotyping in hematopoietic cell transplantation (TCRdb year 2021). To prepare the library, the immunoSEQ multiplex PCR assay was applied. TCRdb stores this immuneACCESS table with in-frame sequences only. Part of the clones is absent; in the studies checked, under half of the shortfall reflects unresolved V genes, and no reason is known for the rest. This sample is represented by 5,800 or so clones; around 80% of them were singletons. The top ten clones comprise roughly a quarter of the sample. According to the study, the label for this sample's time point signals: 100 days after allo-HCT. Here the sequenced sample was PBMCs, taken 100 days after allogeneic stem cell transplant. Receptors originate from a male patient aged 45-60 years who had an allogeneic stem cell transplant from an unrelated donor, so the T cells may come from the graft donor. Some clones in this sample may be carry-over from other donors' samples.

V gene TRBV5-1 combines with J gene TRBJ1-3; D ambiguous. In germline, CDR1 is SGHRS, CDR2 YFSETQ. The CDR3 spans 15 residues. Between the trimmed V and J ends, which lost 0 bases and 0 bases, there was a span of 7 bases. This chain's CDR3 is CASSLVGNSGNTIYF. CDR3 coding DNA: TGCGCCAGCAGCTTGGTTGGGAACTCTGGAAACACCATATATTTT.

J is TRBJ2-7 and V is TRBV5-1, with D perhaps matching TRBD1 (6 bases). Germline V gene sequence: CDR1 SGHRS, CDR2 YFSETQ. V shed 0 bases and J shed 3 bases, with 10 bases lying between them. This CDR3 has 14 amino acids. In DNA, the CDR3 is TGCGCCAGCAGCTTGGCCCCGACAGGCTACGAGCAGTACTTC. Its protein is CASSLAPTGYEQYF. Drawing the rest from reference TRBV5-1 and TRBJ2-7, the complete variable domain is KAGVTQTPRYLIKTRGQQVTLSCSPISGHRSVSWYQQTPGQGLQFLFEYFSETQRNKGNFPGRFSGRQFSNSRSEMNVSTLELGDSALYLCASSLAPTGYEQYFGPGTRLTVT.

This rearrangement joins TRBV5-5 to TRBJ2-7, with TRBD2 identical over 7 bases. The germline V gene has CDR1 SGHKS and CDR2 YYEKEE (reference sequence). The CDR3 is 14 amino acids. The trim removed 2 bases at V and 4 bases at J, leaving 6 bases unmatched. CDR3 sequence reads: CASSFGGGPYEQYF. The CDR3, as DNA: TGTGCCAGCAGCTTTGGCGGGGGACCTTACGAGCAGTACTTC.

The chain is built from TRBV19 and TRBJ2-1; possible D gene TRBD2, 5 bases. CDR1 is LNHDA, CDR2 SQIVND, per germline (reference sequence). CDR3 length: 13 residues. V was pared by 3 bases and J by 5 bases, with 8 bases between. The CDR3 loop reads CASSISGNNEQFF. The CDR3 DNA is TGTGCCAGTAGTATCAGCGGAAACAATGAGCAGTTCTTC.

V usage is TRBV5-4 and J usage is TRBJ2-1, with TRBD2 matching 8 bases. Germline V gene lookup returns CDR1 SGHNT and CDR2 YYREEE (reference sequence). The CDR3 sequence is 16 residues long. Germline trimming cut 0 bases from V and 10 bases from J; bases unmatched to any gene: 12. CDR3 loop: CASSLAGSGRSEEQFF. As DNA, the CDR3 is TGTGCCAGCAGCTTGGCCGGCAGCGGGAGATCGGAGGAGCAGTTCTTC.

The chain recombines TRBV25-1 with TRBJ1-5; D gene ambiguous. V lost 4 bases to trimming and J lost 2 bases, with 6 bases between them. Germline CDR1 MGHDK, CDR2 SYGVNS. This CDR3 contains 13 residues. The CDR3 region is CASSAGGNQPQHF. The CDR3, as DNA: TGTGCCAGCAGTGCTGGTGGCAATCAGCCCCAGCATTTT. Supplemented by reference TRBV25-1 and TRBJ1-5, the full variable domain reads EADIYQTPRYLVIGTGKKITLECSQTMGHDKMYWYQQDPGMELHLIHYSYGVNSTEKGDLSSESTVSRIRTEHFPLTLESARPSHTSQYLCASSAGGNQPQHFGDGTRLSIL.

The CDR3 loop reads CASSLGDTLNTEAFF. Written as DNA, the CDR3 is TGCGCCAGCAGCTTGGGCGACACACTGAACACTGAAGCTTTCTTT. V gene TRBV5-1 combines with J gene TRBJ1-1; no reliable D call. The CDR3 is made up of 15 amino acids. Per the germline V gene, CDR1 is SGHRS and CDR2 is YFSETQ. V was trimmed by 0 bases and J by 0 bases, leaving 9 bases between them.

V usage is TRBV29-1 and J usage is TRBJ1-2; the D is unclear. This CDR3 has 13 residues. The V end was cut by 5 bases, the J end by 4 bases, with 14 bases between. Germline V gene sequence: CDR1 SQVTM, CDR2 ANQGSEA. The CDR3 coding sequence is TGCAGCGTTCCCTTATCAGGCGCCTATGGCTACACCTTC. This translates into CSVPLSGAYGYTF.

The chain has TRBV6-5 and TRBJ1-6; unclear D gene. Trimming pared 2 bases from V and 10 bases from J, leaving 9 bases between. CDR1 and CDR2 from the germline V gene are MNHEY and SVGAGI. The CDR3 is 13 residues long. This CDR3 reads CASSYREESPLHF. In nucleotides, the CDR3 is TGTGCCAGCAGTTACCGTGAGGAATCACCCCTCCACTTT.

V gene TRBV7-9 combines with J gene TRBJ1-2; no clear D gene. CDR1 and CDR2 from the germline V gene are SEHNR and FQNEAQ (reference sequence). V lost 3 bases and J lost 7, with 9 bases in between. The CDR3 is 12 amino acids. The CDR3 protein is CASSFGESGYTF. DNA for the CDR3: TGTGCCAGCAGCTTCGGGGAGTCTGGCTACACCTTC.

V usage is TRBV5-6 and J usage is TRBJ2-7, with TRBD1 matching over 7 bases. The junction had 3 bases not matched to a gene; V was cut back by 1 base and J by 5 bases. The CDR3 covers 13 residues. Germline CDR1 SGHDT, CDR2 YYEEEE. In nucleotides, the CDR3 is TGTGCCAGCAGCTTGAGGGGGCTCCACGAGCAGTACTTC. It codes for CASSLRGLHEQYF.

The CDR3 bases are TGTGCCAGCAGTTACATACTAGCGGGCCCCTACGAGCAGTACTTC. Translating gives CASSYILAGPYEQYF. The V call is TRBV6-6, the J call TRBJ2-7, with TRBD2 identical over 9 bases. This CDR3 is 15 amino acids long. Germline V CDR1 and CDR2: MNHNY, SVGAGI (reference sequence). Unmatched junction bases numbered 4, after V lost 2 bases and J lost 2 bases.

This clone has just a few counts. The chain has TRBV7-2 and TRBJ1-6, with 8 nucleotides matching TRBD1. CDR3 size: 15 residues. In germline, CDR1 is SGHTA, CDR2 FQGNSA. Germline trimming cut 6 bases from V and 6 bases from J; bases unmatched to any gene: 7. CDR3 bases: TGTGCCAGCAGACTGGACAGGGTGGGTAATTCACCCCTCCACTTT. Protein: CASRLDRVGNSPLHF.

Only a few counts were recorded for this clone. CDR3: CASSQGTGGGYTF. CDR3 nucleotide sequence: TGTGCCAGCTCACAGGGGACAGGAGGAGGCTACACCTTC. The genes are TRBV18 and TRBJ1-2; the match to TRBD1 covers 8 bases. Looked up from germline, CDR1 is KGHSH and CDR2 is LQKENI. The CDR3 consists of 13 residues. The V gene end was trimmed by 4 bases and the J gene end by 8 bases; junction bases not matched to a gene: 6.

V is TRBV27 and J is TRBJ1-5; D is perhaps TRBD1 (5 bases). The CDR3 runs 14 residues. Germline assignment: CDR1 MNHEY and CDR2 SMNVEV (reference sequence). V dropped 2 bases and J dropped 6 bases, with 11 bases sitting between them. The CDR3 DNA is TGTGCCAGCAGTTTACGGGGAGGGACTCAGCCCCAGCATTTT. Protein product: CASSLRGGTQPQHF.

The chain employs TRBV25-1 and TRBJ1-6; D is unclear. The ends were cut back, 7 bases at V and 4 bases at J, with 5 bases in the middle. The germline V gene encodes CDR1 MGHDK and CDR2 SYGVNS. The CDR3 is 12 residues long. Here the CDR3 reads CASTRYNSPLHF. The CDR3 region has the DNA TGTGCCAGCACCAGGTATAATTCACCCCTCCACTTT.

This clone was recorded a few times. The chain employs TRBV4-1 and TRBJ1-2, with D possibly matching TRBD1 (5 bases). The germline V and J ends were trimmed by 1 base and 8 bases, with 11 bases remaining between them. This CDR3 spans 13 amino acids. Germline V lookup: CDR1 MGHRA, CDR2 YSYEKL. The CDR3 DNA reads TGCGCCAGCAGCCAAGGCAGGGAATGGGGCTACACCTTC. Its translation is CASSQGREWGYTF.

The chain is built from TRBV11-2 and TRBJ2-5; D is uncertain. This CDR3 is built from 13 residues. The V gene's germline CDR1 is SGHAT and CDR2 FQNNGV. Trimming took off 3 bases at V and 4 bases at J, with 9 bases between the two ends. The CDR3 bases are TGTGCCAGCAGCTTTGAAGCCTCAGAGACCCAGTACTTC. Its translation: CASSFEASETQYF.

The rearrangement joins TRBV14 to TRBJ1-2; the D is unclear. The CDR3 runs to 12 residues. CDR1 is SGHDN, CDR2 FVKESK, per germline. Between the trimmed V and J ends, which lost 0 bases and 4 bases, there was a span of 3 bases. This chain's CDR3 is CASSQDPYGYTF. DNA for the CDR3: TGTGCCAGCAGCCAAGACCCCTATGGCTACACCTTC.

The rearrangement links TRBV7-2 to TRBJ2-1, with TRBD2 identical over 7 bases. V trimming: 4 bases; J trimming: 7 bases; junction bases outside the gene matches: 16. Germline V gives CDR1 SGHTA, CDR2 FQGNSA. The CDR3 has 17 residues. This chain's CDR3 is CASSSGVGEGPGNEQFF. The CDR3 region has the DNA TGTGCCAGCAGCTCCGGGGTAGGGGAGGGCCCTGGGAATGAGCAGTTCTTC.

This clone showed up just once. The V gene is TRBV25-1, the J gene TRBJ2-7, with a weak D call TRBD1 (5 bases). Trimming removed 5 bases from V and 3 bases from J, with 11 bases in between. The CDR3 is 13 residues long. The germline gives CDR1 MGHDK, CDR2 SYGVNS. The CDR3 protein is CASSPPGNYEQYF. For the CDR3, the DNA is TGTGCCAGCAGTCCCCCAGGGAACTACGAGCAGTACTTC.

CDR3 bases: TGTGCCAGCAGCTTGCTTAGCGTGACCTACGAGCAGTACTTC. Its protein is CASSLLSVTYEQYF. The chain joins TRBV5-6 to TRBJ2-7; TRBD2 might be the D (5 bases). This CDR3 comprises 14 residues. Germline-derived CDR1 and CDR2 are SGHDT and YYEEEE. V dropped 1 base and J dropped 2 bases, with 10 bases sitting between them.